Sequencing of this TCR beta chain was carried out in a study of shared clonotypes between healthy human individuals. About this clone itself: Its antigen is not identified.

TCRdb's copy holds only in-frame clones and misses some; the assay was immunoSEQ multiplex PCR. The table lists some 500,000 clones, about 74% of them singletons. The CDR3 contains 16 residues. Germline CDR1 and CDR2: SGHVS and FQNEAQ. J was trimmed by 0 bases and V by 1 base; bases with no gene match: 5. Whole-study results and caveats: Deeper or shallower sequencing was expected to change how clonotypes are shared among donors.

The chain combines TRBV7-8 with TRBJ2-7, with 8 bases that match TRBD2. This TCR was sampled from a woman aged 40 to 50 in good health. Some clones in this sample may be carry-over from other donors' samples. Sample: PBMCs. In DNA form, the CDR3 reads TGTGCCAGCAGCTTAGTTACCAGCGGGAGCTCCTACGAGCAGTACTTC. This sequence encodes CASSLVTSGSSYEQYF. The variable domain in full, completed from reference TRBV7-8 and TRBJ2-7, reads GAGVSQSPRYKVAKRGQDVALRCDPISGHVSLFWYQQALGQGPEFLTYFQNEAQLDKSGLPSDRFFAERPEGSVSTLKIQRTQQEDSAVYLCASSLVTSGSSYEQYFGPGTRLTVT.